This T cell receptor beta chain was retrieved from a study of Graves' ophthalmopathy and Graves' hyperthyroidism. Donors with ophthalmopathy: moderate-to-severe activity, CAS ≥3, NOSPECS ≥4, duration under 3 months. Orbital computed tomography, together with clinical symptoms, serum thyroxine, TRAb and thyroid ultrasound, was used for diagnosis. The sample holds many counts of this clonotype. RNA transcripts served as template for amplifying TCR beta CDR3 sequences. HTBI primers primed a first-round RT-PCR, and a second-round multiplex PCR followed. TCRdb re-called the multiplex PCR reads through MiXCR, storing one row per CDR3 protein. This table has approximately 500,000 distinct CDR3 sequences, around 14% appearing once. Sequences were obtained from blood. The clonotype comes from a woman aged 30 to 39 with Graves' ophthalmopathy.

The CDR3, as DNA: TGTGCCAGCACCAAATATGGCTACACCTTC. Translation: CASTKYGYTF. This rearrangement joins TRBV27 to TRBJ1-2; no reliable D call. V was trimmed by 7 bases and J by 5 bases, leaving 5 bases between them. The V gene's germline CDR1 is MNHEY and CDR2 SMNVEV (reference sequence). The CDR3 runs 10 residues.